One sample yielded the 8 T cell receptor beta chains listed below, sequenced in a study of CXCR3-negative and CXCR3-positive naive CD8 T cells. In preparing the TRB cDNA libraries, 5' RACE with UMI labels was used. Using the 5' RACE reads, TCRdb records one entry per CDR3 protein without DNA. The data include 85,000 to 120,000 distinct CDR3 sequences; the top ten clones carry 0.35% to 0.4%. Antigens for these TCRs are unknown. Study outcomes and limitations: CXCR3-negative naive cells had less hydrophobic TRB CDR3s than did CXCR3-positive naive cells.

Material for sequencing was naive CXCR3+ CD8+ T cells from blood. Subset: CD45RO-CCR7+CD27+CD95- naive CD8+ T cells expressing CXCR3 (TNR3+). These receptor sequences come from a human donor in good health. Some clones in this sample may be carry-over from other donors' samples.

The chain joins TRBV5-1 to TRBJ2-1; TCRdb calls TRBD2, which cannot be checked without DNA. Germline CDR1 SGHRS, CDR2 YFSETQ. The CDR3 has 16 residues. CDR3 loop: CASSLDLAGGVNEQFF. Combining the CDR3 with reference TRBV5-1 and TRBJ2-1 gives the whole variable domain KAGVTQTPRYLIKTRGQQVTLSCSPISGHRSVSWYQQTPGQGLQFLFEYFSETQRNKGNFPGRFSGRQFSNSRSEMNVSTLELGDSALYLCASSLDLAGGVNEQFFGPGTRLTVL.

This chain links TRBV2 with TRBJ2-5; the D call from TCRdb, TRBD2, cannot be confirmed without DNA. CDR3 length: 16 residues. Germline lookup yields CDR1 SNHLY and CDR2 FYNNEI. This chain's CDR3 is CASIRGPGDGGETQYF.

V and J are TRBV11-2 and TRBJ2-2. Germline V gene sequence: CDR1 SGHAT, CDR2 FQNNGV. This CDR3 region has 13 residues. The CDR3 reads CASSLEVTGELFF.

The CDR3 loop is CASSQDLGDVGDTEAFF. The chain combines TRBV14 with TRBJ1-1. The CDR3 length is 17 residues. The germline CDR1 and CDR2 sequences are SGHDN and FVKESK. Combining the CDR3 with reference TRBV14 and TRBJ1-1 gives the whole variable domain EAGVTQFPSHSVIEKGQTVTLRCDPISGHDNLYWYRRVMGKEIKFLLHFVKESKQDESGMPNNRFLAERTGGTYSTLKVQPAELEDSGVYFCASSQDLGDVGDTEAFFGQGTRLTVV.

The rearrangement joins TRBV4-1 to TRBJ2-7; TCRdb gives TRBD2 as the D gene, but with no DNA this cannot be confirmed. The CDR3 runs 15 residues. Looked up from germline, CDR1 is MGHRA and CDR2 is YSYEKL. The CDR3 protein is CASSQLSGPSYEQYF.

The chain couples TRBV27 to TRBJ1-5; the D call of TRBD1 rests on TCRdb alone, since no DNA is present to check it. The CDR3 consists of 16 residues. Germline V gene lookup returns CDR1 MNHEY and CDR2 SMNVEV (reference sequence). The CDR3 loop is CASRRTGGAWNQPQHF.

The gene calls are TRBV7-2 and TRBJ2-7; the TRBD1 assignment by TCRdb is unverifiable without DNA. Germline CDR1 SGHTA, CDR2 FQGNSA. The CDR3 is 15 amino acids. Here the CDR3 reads CASSLAPGGLYEQYF.

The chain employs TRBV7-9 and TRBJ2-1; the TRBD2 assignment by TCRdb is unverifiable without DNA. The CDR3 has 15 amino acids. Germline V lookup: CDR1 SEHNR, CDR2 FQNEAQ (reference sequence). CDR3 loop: CASSDRDFSYNEQLF.